One and the same sample provided the 8 T cell receptor beta chains below, sequenced in a study of blood T cells in healthy people across ages. A second PCR of 7 to 11 cycles used a sample-barcoded 5' primer and a J-beta primer mix. TCRdb redid the calling of the 5' RACE reads with MiXCR, one entry per CDR3 protein. The sample consists of fewer than 1.5 million distinct CDR3 sequences, roughly 40% of them appearing once. The sequenced sample consisted of blood. Receptors were obtained from a woman aged 18-29 years in good health.

The V and J genes are TRBV12-3 or TRBV12-4 and TRBJ2-1; 12 nucleotides align to TRBD1. V was pared by 4 bases and J by 7 bases, with 8 bases of the junction left unmatched. This CDR3 spans 16 amino acids. The CDR3 spells CASSSTGTGGLNEQFF. CDR3 nucleotides: TGTGCCAGCAGTTCAACCGGGACAGGGGGCCTGAATGAGCAGTTCTTC.

The chain uses TRBV6-5 and TRBJ2-5; perhaps TRBD1 as D (5 bases). This CDR3 comprises 14 residues. Germline V CDR1 and CDR2: MNHEY, SVGAGI. V dropped 5 bases and J dropped 2 bases, with 12 bases sitting between them. CDR3 coding DNA: TGTGCCAGCAGTCCGGACAATCCGCAAGAGACCCAGTACTTC. It encodes CASSPDNPQETQYF.

The rearrangement uses TRBV11-2 and TRBJ1-1, with D possibly being TRBD1 (5 bases). Trimming took off 5 bases at V and 1 base at J, with 11 bases between the two ends. The CDR3 spans 14 residues. Germline CDR1 is SGHAT and CDR2 is FQNNGV. DNA of the CDR3: TGTGCCAGCAGCGCGACGCAGGGGAACACTGAAGCTTTCTTT. Translated: CASSATQGNTEAFF. Using reference TRBV11-2 and TRBJ1-1 for the parts outside the CDR3, the full variable domain is EAGVAQSPRYKIIEKRQSVAFWCNPISGHATLYWYQQILGQGPKLLIQFQNNGVVDDSQLPKDRFSAERLKGVDSTLKIQPAKLEDSAVYLCASSATQGNTEAFFGQGTRLTVV.

The chain's CDR3 is CASGLSGGGGWNEQFF. CDR3 DNA sequence: TGTGCTAGTGGTTTGTCAGGGGGAGGGGGCTGGAATGAGCAGTTCTTC. J is TRBJ2-1 and V is TRBV12-5; D may match TRBD1 or TRBD2 (7 bases each). V shed 2 bases and J shed 7 bases, with 18 bases lying between them. Germline V gives CDR1 LGHNT, CDR2 FRNRAP. CDR3 length: 16 residues.

In DNA, the CDR3 is TGTGCCAGCAGTTACTCGCGGGTCCTGGACACTGAAGCTTTCTTT. Protein sequence: CASSYSRVLDTEAFF. This chain connects TRBV6-5 to TRBJ1-1; D not certain. Trimming removed 0 bases from V and 3 bases from J, with 11 bases in between. CDR3 size: 15 residues. Germline V gene lookup returns CDR1 MNHEY and CDR2 SVGAGI.

This clonotype was seen once. The V call is TRBV11-2, the J call TRBJ2-1, with 13 bases lining up with TRBD2. There are 15 residues in the CDR3. The germline CDR1 and CDR2 sequences are SGHAT and FQNNGV. Trimming removed 8 bases from V and 4 bases from J; junction bases left unmatched: 5. The CDR3 sequence: CASGTSGNGYNEQFF. CDR3 nucleotides: TGTGCCAGCGGGACTAGCGGGAATGGGTACAATGAGCAGTTCTTC.

V and J are TRBV6-5 and TRBJ2-1; 16 nucleotides agree with TRBD2. This CDR3 region has 21 residues. The germline CDR1 and CDR2 sequences are MNHEY and SVGAGI. Germline trimming cut 0 bases from V and 8 bases from J; bases unmatched to any gene: 16. DNA for the CDR3: TGTGCCAGCAGTTACTCTCAAGGGACTAGCGGGAGGGCCACCATTAGCTATGAGCAGTTCTTC. This encodes CASSYSQGTSGRATISYEQFF.

This clonotype has just a few counts. The chain carries TRBV7-8 and TRBJ2-3; D remains ambiguous. This CDR3 comprises 14 residues. Germline CDR1 reads SGHVS; CDR2 reads FQNEAQ. Trimming removed 2 bases at V and 2 bases at J, with 8 bases between. The CDR3 spells CASSLQLTTDTQYF. In nucleotides, the CDR3 is TGTGCCAGCAGCTTACAACTCACCACAGATACGCAGTATTTT.